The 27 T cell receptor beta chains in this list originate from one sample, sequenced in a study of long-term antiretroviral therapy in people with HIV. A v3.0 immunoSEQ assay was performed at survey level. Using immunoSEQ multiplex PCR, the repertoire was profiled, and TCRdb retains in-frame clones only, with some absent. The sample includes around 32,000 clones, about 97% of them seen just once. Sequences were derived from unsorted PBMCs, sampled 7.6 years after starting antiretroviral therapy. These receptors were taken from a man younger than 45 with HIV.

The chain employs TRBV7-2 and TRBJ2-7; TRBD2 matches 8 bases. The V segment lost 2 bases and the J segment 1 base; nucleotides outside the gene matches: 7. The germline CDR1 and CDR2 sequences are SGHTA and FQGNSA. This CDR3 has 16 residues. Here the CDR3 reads CASSLNPGGGSYEQYF. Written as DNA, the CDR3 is TGTGCCAGCAGCTTAAATCCCGGGGGGGGGTCCTACGAGCAGTACTTC.

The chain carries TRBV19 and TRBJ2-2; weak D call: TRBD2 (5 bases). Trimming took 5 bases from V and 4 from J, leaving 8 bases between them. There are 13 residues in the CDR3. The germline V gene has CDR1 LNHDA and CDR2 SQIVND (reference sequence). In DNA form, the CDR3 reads TGTGCCAGTAGTGGACTGCGCACCGGGGAGCTGTTTTTT. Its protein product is CASSGLRTGELFF. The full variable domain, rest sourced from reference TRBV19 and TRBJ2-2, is DGGITQSPKYLFRKEGQNVTLSCEQNLNHDAMYWYRQDPGQGLRLIYYSQIVNDFQKGDIAEGYSVSREKKESFPLTVTSAQKNPTAFYLCASSGLRTGELFFGEGSRLTVL.

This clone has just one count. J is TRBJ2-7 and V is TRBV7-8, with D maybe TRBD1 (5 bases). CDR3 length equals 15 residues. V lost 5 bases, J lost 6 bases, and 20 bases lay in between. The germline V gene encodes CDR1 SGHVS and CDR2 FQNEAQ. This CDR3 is CASSVGASWASEQYF. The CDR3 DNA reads TGTGCCAGCAGCGTAGGGGCCAGTTGGGCCTCCGAGCAGTACTTC.

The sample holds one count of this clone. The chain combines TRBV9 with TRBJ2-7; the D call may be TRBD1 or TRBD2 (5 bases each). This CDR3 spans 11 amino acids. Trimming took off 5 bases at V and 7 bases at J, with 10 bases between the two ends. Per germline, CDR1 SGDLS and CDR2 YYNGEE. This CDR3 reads CASSGGEEQYF. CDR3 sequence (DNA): TGTGCCAGCAGTGGGGGTGAGGAGCAGTACTTC.

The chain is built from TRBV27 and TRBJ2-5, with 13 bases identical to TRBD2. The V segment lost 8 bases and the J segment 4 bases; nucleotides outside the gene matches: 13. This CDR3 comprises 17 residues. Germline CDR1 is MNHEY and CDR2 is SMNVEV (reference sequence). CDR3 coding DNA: TGTGCCAGCGGGTCCCCGAGGACTAGCGGGAGACCAGAGACCCAGTACTTC. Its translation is CASGSPRTSGRPETQYF.

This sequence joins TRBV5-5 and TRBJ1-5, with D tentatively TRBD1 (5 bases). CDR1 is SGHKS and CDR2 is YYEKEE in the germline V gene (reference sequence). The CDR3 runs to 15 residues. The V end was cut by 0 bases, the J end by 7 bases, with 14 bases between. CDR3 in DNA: TGTGCCAGCAGCTTGGAAGGTGGGGAGGGGCAGCCCCAGCATTTT. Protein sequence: CASSLEGGEGQPQHF.

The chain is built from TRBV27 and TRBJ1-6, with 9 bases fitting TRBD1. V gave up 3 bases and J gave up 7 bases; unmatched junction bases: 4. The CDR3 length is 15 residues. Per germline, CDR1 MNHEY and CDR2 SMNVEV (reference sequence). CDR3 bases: TGTGCCAGCAGTTTGGGGACAGGGCGGAATTCACCCCTCCACTTT. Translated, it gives CASSLGTGRNSPLHF.

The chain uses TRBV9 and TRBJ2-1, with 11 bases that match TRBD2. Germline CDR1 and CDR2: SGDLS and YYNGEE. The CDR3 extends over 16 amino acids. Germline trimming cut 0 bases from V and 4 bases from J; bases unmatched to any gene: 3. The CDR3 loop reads CASSVGGLAVYNEQFF. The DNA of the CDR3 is TGTGCCAGCAGCGTAGGGGGACTAGCGGTTTACAATGAGCAGTTCTTC.

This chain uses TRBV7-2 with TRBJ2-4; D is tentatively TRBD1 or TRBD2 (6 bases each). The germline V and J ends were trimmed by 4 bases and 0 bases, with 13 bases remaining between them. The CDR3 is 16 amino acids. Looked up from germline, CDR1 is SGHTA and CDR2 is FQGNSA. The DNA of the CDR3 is TGTGCCAGCAGCTCGGAGGGGACATTAGCCAAAAACATTCAGTACTTC. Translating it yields CASSSEGTLAKNIQYF. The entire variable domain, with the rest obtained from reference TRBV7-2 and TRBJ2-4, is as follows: GAGVSQSPSNKVTEKGKDVELRCDPISGHTALYWYRQSLGQGLEFLIYFQGNSAPDKSGLPSDRFSAERTGGSVSTLTIQRTQQEDSAVYLCASSSEGTLAKNIQYFGAGTRLSVL.

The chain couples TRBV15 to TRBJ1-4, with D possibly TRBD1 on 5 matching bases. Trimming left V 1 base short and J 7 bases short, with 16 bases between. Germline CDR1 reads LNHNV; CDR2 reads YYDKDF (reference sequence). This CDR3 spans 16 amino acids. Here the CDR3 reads CATSRVRGREAEKLFF. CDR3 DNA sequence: TGTGCCACCAGCAGAGTGCGGGGCAGGGAGGCTGAAAAACTGTTTTTT.

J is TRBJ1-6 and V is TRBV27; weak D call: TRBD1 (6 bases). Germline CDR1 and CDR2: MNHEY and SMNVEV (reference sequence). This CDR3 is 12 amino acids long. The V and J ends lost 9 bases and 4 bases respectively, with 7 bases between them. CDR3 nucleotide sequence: TGTGCCAGTGGACAGTATAATTCACCCCTCCACTTT. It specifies CASGQYNSPLHF.

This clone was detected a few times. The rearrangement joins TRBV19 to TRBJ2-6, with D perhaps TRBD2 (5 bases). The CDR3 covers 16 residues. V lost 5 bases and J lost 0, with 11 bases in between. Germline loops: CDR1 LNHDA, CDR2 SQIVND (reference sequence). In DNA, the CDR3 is TGTGCCAGTAGTTTCCGGGAAACCTCTGGGGCCAACGTCCTGACTTTC. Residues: CASSFRETSGANVLTF.

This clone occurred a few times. Here the CDR3 DNA reads TGTGCCAGCAGCTCCGGACTAGCGATAGGAGAGACCCAGTACTTC. The encoded protein is CASSSGLAIGETQYF. The V call is TRBV6-5, the J call TRBJ2-5; 9 bases align to TRBD2. This CDR3 contains 15 residues. V shed 6 bases, J shed 4 bases, and the junction held 9 bases outside the gene matches. Germline assignment: CDR1 MNHEY and CDR2 SVGAGI.

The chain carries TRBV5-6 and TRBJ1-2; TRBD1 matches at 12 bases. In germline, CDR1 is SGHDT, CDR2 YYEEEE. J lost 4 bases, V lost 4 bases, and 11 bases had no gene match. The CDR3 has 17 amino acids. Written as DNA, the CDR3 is TGTGCCAGCAGCCCGGACGGGACAGGGGGCTCGTTCTATGGCTACACCTTC. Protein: CASSPDGTGGSFYGYTF.

The CDR3 loop reads CAIHPWGSYEQYF. DNA of the CDR3: TGTGCCATCCACCCTTGGGGGTCCTACGAGCAGTACTTC. The chain employs TRBV6-1 and TRBJ2-7, with D perhaps being TRBD1 or TRBD2 (5 bases each). CDR1 MNHNS and CDR2 SASEGT come from the germline V gene. The CDR3 sequence is 13 residues long. Trimming stripped 10 bases from V and 1 base from J, with 14 bases between.

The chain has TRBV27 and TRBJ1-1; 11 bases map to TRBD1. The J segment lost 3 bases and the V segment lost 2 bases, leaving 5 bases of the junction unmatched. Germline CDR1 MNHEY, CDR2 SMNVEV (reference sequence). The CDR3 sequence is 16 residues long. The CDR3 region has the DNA TGTGCCAGCAGTTTAGGGACAGGGGGTTCTTACACTGAAGCTTTCTTT. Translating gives CASSLGTGGSYTEAFF.

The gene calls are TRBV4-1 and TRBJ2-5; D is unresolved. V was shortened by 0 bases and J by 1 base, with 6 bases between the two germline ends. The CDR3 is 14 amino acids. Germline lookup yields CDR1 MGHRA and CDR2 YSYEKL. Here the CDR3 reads CASSQEMVQETQYF. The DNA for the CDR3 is TGCGCCAGCAGCCAAGAAATGGTCCAAGAGACCCAGTACTTC.

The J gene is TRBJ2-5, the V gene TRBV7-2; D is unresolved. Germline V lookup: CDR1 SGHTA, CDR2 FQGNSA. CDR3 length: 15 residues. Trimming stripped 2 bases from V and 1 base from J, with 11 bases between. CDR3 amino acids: CASSLFFSGQETQYF. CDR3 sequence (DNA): TGTGCCAGCAGCTTATTTTTTTCGGGCCAAGAGACCCAGTACTTC.

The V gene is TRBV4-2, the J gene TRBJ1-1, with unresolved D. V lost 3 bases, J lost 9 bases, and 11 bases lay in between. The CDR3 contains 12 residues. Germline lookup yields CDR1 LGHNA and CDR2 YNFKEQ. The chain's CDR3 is CASSHPNQKAFF. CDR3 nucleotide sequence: TGTGCCAGCAGCCATCCCAATCAGAAAGCTTTCTTT.

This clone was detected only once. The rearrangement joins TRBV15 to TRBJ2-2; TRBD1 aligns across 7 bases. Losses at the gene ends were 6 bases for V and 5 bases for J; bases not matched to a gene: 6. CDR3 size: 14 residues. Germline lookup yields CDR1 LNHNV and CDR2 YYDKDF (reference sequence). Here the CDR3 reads CATSSYRGTGELFF. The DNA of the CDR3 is TGTGCCACCAGTTCATACAGGGGAACCGGGGAGCTGTTTTTT.

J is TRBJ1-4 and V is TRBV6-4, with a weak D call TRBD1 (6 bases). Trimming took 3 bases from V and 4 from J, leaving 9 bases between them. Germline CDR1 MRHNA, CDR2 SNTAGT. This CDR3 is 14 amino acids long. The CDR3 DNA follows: TGTGCCAGCAGTGATTACAGGGATAATGAAAAACTGTTTTTT. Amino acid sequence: CASSDYRDNEKLFF.

As DNA, the CDR3 is TGTGCCAGCAGTCCCGGGACAGGGGGATCCGTGACCCAGTACTTC. Translating gives CASSPGTGGSVTQYF. J is TRBJ2-5 and V is TRBV7-9; 11 bases are a match to TRBD1. The CDR3 totals 15 residues. Germline lookup yields CDR1 SEHNR and CDR2 FQNEAQ (reference sequence). V dropped 6 bases and J dropped 7; count of bases not matched to a gene: 10. Combining the CDR3 with reference TRBV7-9 and TRBJ2-5 gives the whole variable domain DTGVSQNPRHKITKRGQNVTFRCDPISEHNRLYWYRQTLGQGPEFLTYFQNEAQLEKSRLLSDRFSAERPKGSFSTLEIQRTEQGDSAMYLCASSPGTGGSVTQYFGPGTRLLVL.

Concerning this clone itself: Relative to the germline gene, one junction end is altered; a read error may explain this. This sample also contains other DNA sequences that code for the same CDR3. DNA for the CDR3: TGCGCCAGCAGCCAAGTCAGGAGCGGGGGTCTCTTCGAGCAGTACTTT. Protein product: CASSQVRSGGLFEQYF. V and J are TRBV4-3 and TRBJ2-7, with 8 bases that match TRBD2. Germline lookup yields CDR1 LGHNA and CDR2 YSLEER. This CDR3 spans 16 amino acids.

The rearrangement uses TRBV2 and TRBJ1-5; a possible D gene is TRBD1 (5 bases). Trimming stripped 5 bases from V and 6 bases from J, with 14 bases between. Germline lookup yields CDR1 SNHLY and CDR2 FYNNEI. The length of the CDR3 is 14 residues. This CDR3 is CASSRQGPGQPQHF. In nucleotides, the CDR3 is TGTGCCAGCAGTCGGCAGGGACCGGGTCAGCCCCAGCATTTT.

CDR3 protein: CASSLRGGLAGPGELFF. The CDR3, as DNA: TGCGCCAGCAGCTTGAGGGGCGGACTAGCAGGTCCCGGGGAGCTGTTTTTT. The V and J genes are TRBV5-1 and TRBJ2-2; 8 bases are shared with TRBD2. Germline loops: CDR1 SGHRS, CDR2 YFSETQ. The CDR3 sequence is 17 residues long. V gave up 1 base and J gave up 6 bases; unmatched junction bases: 11.

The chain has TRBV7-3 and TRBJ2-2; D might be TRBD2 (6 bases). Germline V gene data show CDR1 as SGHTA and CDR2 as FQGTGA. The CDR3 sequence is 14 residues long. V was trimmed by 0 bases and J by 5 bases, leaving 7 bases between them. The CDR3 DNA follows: TGTGCCAGCAGCTTAACCGGACTAACCGGGGAGCTGTTTTTT. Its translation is CASSLTGLTGELFF.

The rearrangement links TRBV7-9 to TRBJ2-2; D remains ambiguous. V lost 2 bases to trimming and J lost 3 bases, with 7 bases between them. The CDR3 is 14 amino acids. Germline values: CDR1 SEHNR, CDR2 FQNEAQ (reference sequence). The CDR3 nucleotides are TGTGCCAGCAGCTTATTGTCACACACCGGGGAGCTGTTTTTT. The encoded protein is CASSLLSHTGELFF.